This T cell receptor (beta chain) was identified in a study of beta chain features in type 1 diabetes. Study-level points and caveats: Whether HLA type influences TCRB rearrangement remained unresolved here. When cDNA is sequenced, cells with high TCR expression could be over-represented. Researchers report that Type 1 diabetes patients had moderately but significantly shorter TCRB CDR3s across all four CD4+ subsets.

Expressed TCRB transcripts were sequenced because the entire RNA isolate underwent reverse transcription. Sequencing of naive, central memory and regulatory T cell samples gave an average of about 3.9 million reads. TCRdb's copy holds only in-frame clones and misses some; the assay was immunoSEQ multiplex PCR. Of 60,000 or so clones in the sample, 52% are singletons; the top ten hold approximately 2.5%. Germline V gene data show CDR1 as LNHDA and CDR2 as SQIVND (reference sequence). The V gene end was trimmed by 4 bases and the J gene end by 3 bases; junction bases not matched to a gene: 3. The CDR3 is 15 amino acids. This clone has just a few counts. What it recognizes is unknown.

The chain employs TRBV19 and TRBJ1-5; 10 bases agree with TRBD1. The sequencing sample was made of Tregs from blood. The receptor comes from a woman aged 40 to 49 with type 1 diabetes. The CDR3 coding sequence is TGTGCCAGTAGTAAGACAGGGGGCAACAATCAGCCCCAGCATTTT. This gives the protein CASSKTGGNNQPQHF.